Listed below are T cell receptor beta chains from one sample, sequenced in a study of shared clonotypes between healthy human individuals. TCRdb's table, derived via immunoSEQ multiplex PCR, lists solely in-frame clones and lacks some. The sample includes over 2 million clones, roughly 96% seen only once; the top ten take about 0.13%. The sample was naive CD4+ T cells sorted from blood. These receptors all come from a young man in good health. Both conserved end residues are trimmed from each CDR3.

TRBJ2-5,TRBV7-7,ASSLGVRETQY
TRBJ2-1,TRBV5-1,ASSPSGGGVSEQF
TRBJ1-2,TRBV6-1,ASSGGGHYGYT
TRBJ2-7,TRBV19,ASSKGWTGGFGYEQY
TRBJ1-6,TRBV19,ASSIQQGTGSPLH
TRBJ2-2,TRBV4-3,ASSQEPAHANTGELF
TRBJ1-6,TRBV6-5,ASSSEGLGNSPLH
TRBJ1-4,TRBV6-6,ASSYSGQGREKLF
TRBJ2-5,TRBV30,AWTIGETQY
TRBJ2-3,TRBV25-1,ASSEYRTGPPSTDTQY
TRBJ1-6,TRBV9,ASSVDSGVVGNSPLH
TRBJ2-2,TRBV10-1,AAIGGKGSGSTGELF
TRBJ2-3,TRBV10-3,AISENPRSDTQY
TRBJ1-3,TRBV11-2,ASSLTNVRSGNTIY
TRBJ2-7,TRBV30,AWKVAYEQY
TRBJ2-6,TRBV28,ASSSTPGANVLT
TRBJ2-7,TRBV18,ASSPPSGSYEQY
TRBJ1-1,TRBV5-4,ASFREPHGTEAF
TRBJ2-7,TRBV7-9,ASSFDGYEQY
TRBJ2-7,TRBV7-2,ASSRRTDYEQY
TRBJ1-1,TRBV29-1,SGLDRGATEAF
TRBJ2-5,TRBV10-1,ASSEPSGRWETQY
TRBJ1-2,TRBV5-1,ASSTPTGAENSNYGYT
TRBJ2-3,TRBV30,AWSVRQGARSRITDTQY
TRBJ2-1,TRBV5-1,ASSALYGGMVNEQF